The clone carrying this T cell receptor (beta chain) was observed a few times. From germline, CDR1 is SGHRS and CDR2 YFSETQ. The V gene lost 0 bases and the J gene lost 11 bases, with 9 bases spanning the gap. The CDR3 length is 12 residues. MiXCR, applied by TCRdb to the 5' RACE reads, yields one record per CDR3 protein. The sample records about 690,000 distinct CDR3 sequences, approximately 22% being singletons. The data were taken from a study of identical twins. The sample also formed part of further work on T cells expressing NK-cell markers. As that study records: Dominant NKG2C+ clonotypes accounted for roughly 1.0-8% of CD8+ T cells in six donors.

What was sequenced was PBMCs. This receptor was identified in a woman aged 18-29 years in good health. V gene TRBV5-1 combines with J gene TRBJ1-5; D gene ambiguous. In nucleotides, the CDR3 is TGCGCCAGCAGCTTGGATGGAAGGGCCCAGCATTTT. Translating it yields CASSLDGRAQHF.